Following are 24 T cell receptor beta chains from one sample sequenced in a study of shared clonotypes between healthy human individuals. Profiled with immunoSEQ multiplex PCR; TCRdb holds only in-frame clones, not every one. Altogether more than 150,000 clones are present, about 66% being singletons, with the ten largest covering about 10%. The sequenced material came from memory CD4+ T cells sorted from blood. As for subset: CD45RA-negative fraction. The receptors derive from a man aged 30-40 years in good health.

The V call is TRBV5-1, the J call TRBJ1-3; D unclear. The CDR3 totals 14 residues. Germline V gene lookup returns CDR1 SGHRS and CDR2 YFSETQ. Trimming took 4 bases from V and 1 from J, leaving 9 bases between them. CDR3 nucleotides: TGCGCCAGCAGCCCGCTGAGGTCTGGAAACACCATATATTTT. Translation: CASSPLRSGNTIYF. The full variable domain, in which reference TRBV5-1 and TRBJ1-3 provide the parts outside the CDR3, is KAGVTQTPRYLIKTRGQQVTLSCSPISGHRSVSWYQQTPGQGLQFLFEYFSETQRNKGNFPGRFSGRQFSNSRSEMNVSTLELGDSALYLCASSPLRSGNTIYFGEGSWLTVV.

In its sample, this clone was seen once. V is TRBV19 and J is TRBJ2-6, with D tentatively TRBD1 (6 bases). This CDR3 has 21 amino acids. V lost 0 bases, J lost 0 bases, and 21 bases lay in between. The germline CDR1 and CDR2 sequences are LNHDA and SQIVND (reference sequence). CDR3 sequence: CASSIEYTGTFAASGANVLTF. The CDR3, as DNA: TGTGCCAGTAGTATAGAGTATACAGGGACATTCGCGGCCTCTGGGGCCAACGTCCTGACTTTC.

This rearrangement joins TRBV5-5 to TRBJ1-3; 7 bases match TRBD1. Trimming removed 5 bases from V and 2 bases from J; junction bases left unmatched: 7. Germline CDR1 SGHKS, CDR2 YYEKEE (reference sequence). CDR3 length: 15 amino acids. The CDR3 nucleotides read TGTGCCAGCAGTACCTACCAGGGGGCTGGAAACACCATATATTTT. This translates into CASSTYQGAGNTIYF.

The chain uses TRBV5-1 and TRBJ2-7; 11 nucleotides line up with TRBD2. In germline, CDR1 is SGHRS, CDR2 YFSETQ. CDR3 length equals 14 residues. J was trimmed by 2 bases and V by 4 bases; bases with no gene match: 2. CDR3 sequence (DNA): TGCGCCAGCAGCACGACTAGCGGGGCCTACGAGCAGTACTTC. It specifies CASSTTSGAYEQYF.

This clone was detected only once. The chain recombines TRBV15 with TRBJ2-1; D is tentatively TRBD1 or TRBD2 (5 bases each). Germline CDR1 reads LNHNV; CDR2 reads YYDKDF (reference sequence). Trimming took 6 bases from V and 7 from J, leaving 13 bases between them. This CDR3 spans 13 amino acids. The CDR3 nucleotides are TGTGCCACCAGTCCCTACGGGGCTAATGAGCAGTTCTTC. Its protein product is CATSPYGANEQFF.

The chain combines TRBV5-6 with TRBJ2-2; the D gene is possibly TRBD2 (5 bases). Germline values: CDR1 SGHDT, CDR2 YYEEEE. The CDR3 runs 16 residues. Between the trimmed V and J ends, which lost 2 bases and 6 bases, there was a span of 17 bases. The CDR3 nucleotides are TGTGCCAGCAGCTTAAGACTACCGGTTGTGGCCGGGGAGCTGTTTTTT. As protein: CASSLRLPVVAGELFF.

This clone turned up a few times. The chain employs TRBV20-1 and TRBJ1-4, with D hard to call. Trimming removed 3 bases from V and 7 bases from J, with 3 bases in between. The CDR3 is made up of 10 amino acids. Germline CDR1 and CDR2: DFQATT and SNEGSKA (reference sequence). The CDR3 nucleotides are TGCAGTGCTAGGAGTGAAAAACTGTTTTTT. It translates to CSARSEKLFF.

This clone has only a few counts. This sequence joins TRBV28 and TRBJ2-3; the D call may be TRBD1 or TRBD2 (5 bases each). The germline V gene has CDR1 MDHEN and CDR2 SYDVKM. There are 14 residues in the CDR3. The V and J ends lost 6 bases and 0 bases respectively, with 10 bases between them. This CDR3 is CASSRDGSTDTQYF. CDR3 sequence (DNA): TGTGCCAGCAGCCGGGACGGAAGCACAGATACGCAGTATTTT.

This sequence joins TRBV28 and TRBJ2-1; 11 positions agree with TRBD2. The CDR3 length is 18 residues. Germline CDR1 MDHEN, CDR2 SYDVKM. The J segment lost 1 base and the V segment lost 5 bases, leaving 10 bases of the junction unmatched. The CDR3 protein is CASSTSGSVVASYNEQFF. The CDR3 nucleotides are TGTGCCAGCAGTACTAGCGGGAGCGTAGTTGCGTCCTACAATGAGCAGTTCTTC.

The rearrangement uses TRBV15 and TRBJ2-5, with 8 bases aligning to TRBD1. There are 16 residues in the CDR3. Germline V gene lookup returns CDR1 LNHNV and CDR2 YYDKDF (reference sequence). After removal of 3 bases from V and 4 bases from J, the junction contained 10 bases not matched to a gene. The CDR3 DNA is TGTGCCACCAGCAGTACAAGACAGGGGAAGGGAGAGACCCAGTACTTC. Protein: CATSSTRQGKGETQYF.

This clone was counted a few times. The chain carries TRBV5-1 and TRBJ2-7; 9 bases fit TRBD2. This CDR3 has 16 residues. The junction had 9 bases not matched to a gene; V was cut back by 1 base and J by 4 bases. Germline V gives CDR1 SGHRS, CDR2 YFSETQ. The CDR3, as DNA: TGCGCCAGCAGCTTGATTGGTAGCGGGAGAGGGTACGAGCAGTACTTC. Translated: CASSLIGSGRGYEQYF.

By share, this clone counts as medium-sized. The chain carries TRBV5-1 and TRBJ2-1; 16 nucleotides line up with TRBD2. The CDR3 totals 17 residues. CDR1 and CDR2 (germline): SGHRS, YFSETQ. J was trimmed by 7 bases and V by 3 bases; bases with no gene match: 7. DNA for the CDR3: TGCGCCAGCAGCTCCGACCCGGGACTAGCGGGAGGGAATGAGCAGTTCTTC. This gives the protein CASSSDPGLAGGNEQFF.

This clone was counted at least ten times. The sample carries other DNA sequences with the same CDR3. The rearrangement uses TRBV20-1 and TRBJ2-7; the D is unclear. V was pared by 6 bases and J by 5 bases, with 8 bases between. From germline, CDR1 is DFQATT and CDR2 SNEGSKA (reference sequence). This CDR3 is built from 10 residues. CDR3 sequence (DNA): TGCAGTGCCAGCGATCACGAGCAGTACTTC. Translation gives CSASDHEQYF.

The rearrangement uses TRBV6-5 and TRBJ1-5; D is unclear. This CDR3 has 13 residues. Germline assignment: CDR1 MNHEY and CDR2 SVGAGI. V was shortened by 9 bases and J by 6 bases, with 15 bases between the two germline ends. This chain's CDR3 is CASSDGVGQPQHF. Written as DNA, the CDR3 is TGTGCCAGTTCTGACGGGGTGGGTCAGCCCCAGCATTTT.

V and J are TRBV20-1 and TRBJ2-1; D gene unclear. Trimming stripped 5 bases from V and 7 bases from J, with 9 bases between. The CDR3 sequence is 11 residues long. CDR1 is DFQATT, CDR2 SNEGSKA, per germline (reference sequence). Written as DNA, the CDR3 is TGCAGTGCTTTACAGTGGAATGAGCAGTTCTTC. This sequence encodes CSALQWNEQFF.

This clone was observed a few times. The V call is TRBV5-1, the J call TRBJ2-7; the D gene could be TRBD1 or TRBD2 (5 bases each). CDR3 length: 15 residues. V shed 4 bases and J shed 6 bases, with 20 bases lying between them. Germline lookup yields CDR1 SGHRS and CDR2 YFSETQ. The DNA of the CDR3 is TGCGCCAGCAGCCCCTCCGTCGGGACCCCCGGCGAGCAGTACTTC. Protein sequence: CASSPSVGTPGEQYF.

The CDR3 nucleotides read TGTGCCAGCAGTTTCCGGGAGGGCCAATTGGATAAGGATACGCAGTATTTT. The encoded protein is CASSFREGQLDKDTQYF. The rearrangement links TRBV27 to TRBJ2-3; 8 bases agree with TRBD2. Germline CDR1 MNHEY, CDR2 SMNVEV (reference sequence). V was clipped by 3 bases and J by 6 bases; unmatched bases: 14. This CDR3 spans 17 amino acids.

The chain links TRBV7-8 to TRBJ1-5; TRBD1 aligns across 7 bases. CDR1 is SGHVS and CDR2 is FQNEAQ in the germline V gene. Trimming removed 3 bases from V and 3 bases from J; junction bases left unmatched: 11. The CDR3 is 17 amino acids. In nucleotides, the CDR3 is TGTGCCAGCAGCTTCGGCACGAGACAGGGCTTCAATCAGCCCCAGCATTTT. Its translation: CASSFGTRQGFNQPQHF.

The chain links TRBV11-2 to TRBJ2-2; D is uncertain. The CDR3 length is 16 residues. CDR1 is SGHAT, CDR2 FQNNGV, per germline. The ends were cut back, 3 bases at V and 2 bases at J, with 13 bases in the middle. The CDR3 sequence: CASSFGLRGNTGELFF. The CDR3 DNA is TGTGCCAGCAGCTTCGGGCTGCGAGGAAACACCGGGGAGCTGTTTTTT. The full variable domain, its missing parts supplied by reference TRBV11-2 and TRBJ2-2, is EAGVAQSPRYKIIEKRQSVAFWCNPISGHATLYWYQQILGQGPKLLIQFQNNGVVDDSQLPKDRFSAERLKGVDSTLKIQPAKLEDSAVYLCASSFGLRGNTGELFFGEGSRLTVL.

This rearrangement joins TRBV5-1 to TRBJ1-2; D possibly corresponds to TRBD1 (6 bases). Germline lookup yields CDR1 SGHRS and CDR2 YFSETQ. The CDR3 covers 15 residues. V was clipped by 4 bases and J by 3 bases, with 16 bases between them. CDR3 sequence (DNA): TGCGCCAGCAGCCTAACTCTGACAGGAGACTATGGCTACACCTTC. This codes for CASSLTLTGDYGYTF.

This chain joins TRBV25-1 and TRBJ2-2; tentatively, D is TRBD2 (5 bases). The CDR3 extends over 15 amino acids. Germline lookup yields CDR1 MGHDK and CDR2 SYGVNS. Trimming took off 6 bases at V and 2 bases at J, with 13 bases between the two ends. CDR3 bases: TGTGCCAGCAGCGATGGGAGAGGTAACACCGGGGAGCTGTTTTTT. Translated, it gives CASSDGRGNTGELFF.

CDR3 DNA sequence: TGCAGCGGGGGACAGCACACCGGGGAGCTGTTTTTT. This encodes CSGGQHTGELFF. The V call is TRBV29-1, the J call TRBJ2-2, with 7 bases aligning to TRBD1. The CDR3 is 12 amino acids. Germline assignment: CDR1 SQVTM and CDR2 ANQGSEA. With 7 bases clipped from V and 3 bases from J, the junction kept 2 bases outside the gene matches.

J is TRBJ2-4 and V is TRBV5-6, with a possible D match to TRBD2 (5 bases). The germline V gene encodes CDR1 SGHDT and CDR2 YYEEEE. The V end lost 0 bases, the J end lost 1 base, and 11 bases lay between the germline ends. CDR3 length: 16 amino acids. The DNA for the CDR3 is TGTGCCAGCAGCTTGGCACTAGTAGGGGCCAAAAACATTCAGTACTTC. Protein sequence: CASSLALVGAKNIQYF.

The chain joins TRBV2 to TRBJ2-7; 8 nucleotides agree with TRBD2. The germline V gene encodes CDR1 SNHLY and CDR2 FYNNEI. The trim removed 7 bases at V and 5 bases at J, leaving 10 bases unmatched. CDR3 length equals 14 residues. In DNA, the CDR3 is TGTGCCAGCACGAGACTAGCGAGTATCCACGAGCAGTACTTC. This translates into CASTRLASIHEQYF.